The TCR beta chain described here comes from a study of CD8+CD57+ T cells in acquired aplastic anemia. Both TCR beta VDJ combination and CDR3 sequence profiling were carried out. Genomic DNA was the template for this profiling. Using its own MiXCR run on the reads, TCRdb lists one record per CDR3 protein. Counted here are 160,000 or so distinct CDR3 sequences, about 50% occurring once; the ten biggest clones make up about 30%. In this sample, this clonotype turned up once. Patients chosen for sequencing had shown CD8+CD57+ cell expansion by flow cytometry. Trimming took 0 bases from V and 3 from J; bases not matched to a gene: 7. Germline V gene data show CDR1 as LGHNA and CDR2 as YNFKEQ. The CDR3 contains 16 residues.

The sample taken for sequencing was sorted CD4+, CD8+, or CD8+CD57+ T cells (not recorded which) from PBMCs. The sequence was collected from a human donor with aplastic anemia. J is TRBJ1-1 and V is TRBV4-2; 7 bases match TRBD1. For the CDR3, the DNA is TGTGCCAGCAGCCAAGACGCGGGACAGCGTCACACTGAAGCTTTCTTT. Protein product: CASSQDAGQRHTEAFF.